This is a list of T cell receptor beta chains from one sample in a study of vaccination effects on CD4 cells after COVID-19. These receptors lack a known antigen. Some clones are missing from TCRdb's copy, which holds only in-frame ones; the method was immunoSEQ multiplex PCR. This table holds 25,000 or so clones, around 70% found once. Sequenced here: CD4+ T cells from PBMCs cultured with SARS-CoV-2 spike peptides, sampled after COVID-19 vaccination. These receptor sequences come from a human donor who received a COVID-19 vaccine. The CDR3 runs from the conserved cysteine through the conserved F or W. The D gene is left open where the match is weak. Only part of the rows carry a size: once, few, many, or a class if the clone is expanded.

d_gene,abundance,v_gene,j_gene,CDR3nt,CDR3aa
-,once,TRBV3-1/TRBV3-2,TRBJ2-3,TGTGCCAGCAGCCAGGGCGAGTGGGGCGGACGTGCCCCTAGCACAGATACGCAGTATTTT,CASSQGEWGGRAPSTDTQYF
-,once,TRBV7-9,TRBJ2-5,TGTGCCAGCAGCTTATTCGGGGGTCCAGAGACCCAGTACTTC,CASSLFGGPETQYF
-,-,TRBV28,TRBJ2-7,TGTGCCAGCAGAAAGATATCGGGACATTTTGCCCACGAGCAGTACTTC,CASRKISGHFAHEQYF
-,-,TRBV3-1/TRBV3-2,TRBJ2-7,TGTGCCAGCAGCCTACCCCCCGGCGAGCAGTACTTC,CASSLPPGEQYF
-,-,TRBV30,TRBJ1-5,TGTGCCTGGAGTGTAGGGGGGCGGGTCAATCAGCCCCAGCATTTT,CAWSVGGRVNQPQHF
TRBD1,-,TRBV27,TRBJ2-2,TGTGCCACTTCCGAGGGGACAGGGACCACCGGGGAGCTGTTTTTT,CATSEGTGTTGELFF
-,once,TRBV6-6,TRBJ1-3,TGTGCCAGCATTGGCAGGGAAACTGGAAACACCATATATTTT,CASIGRETGNTIYF
-,few,TRBV6-4,TRBJ1-6,TGTGCCGGCCACACCACACAGGGTTTCTATTCACCCCTCCACTTT,CAGHTTQGFYSPLHF
TRBD2,-,TRBV29-1,TRBJ2-1,TGCAGCGCGTTACAGCGGGATTGGAACAATGAGCAGTTCTTC,CSALQRDWNNEQFF
TRBD2,few,TRBV5-4,TRBJ2-4,TGTGCCAGCAGCCCTGGACTAGCGGGGGGAGTAGCCAAAAACATTCAGTACTTC,CASSPGLAGGVAKNIQYF
-,-,TRBV18,TRBJ1-1,TGTGCCAGCTCACCACCGTCATCAGGTACTGAAGCTTTCTTT,CASSPPSSGTEAFF
-,-,TRBV4-1,TRBJ2-1,TGCGCCAGCAGCCAAGTCGGTAGGGCCCCCTACAATGAGCAGTTCTTC,CASSQVGRAPYNEQFF
TRBD1,-,TRBV5-1,TRBJ1-4,TGCGCCAGCAGCTTTGGGACAGCCGCGGAAAAACTGTTTTTT,CASSFGTAAEKLFF
TRBD1,-,TRBV9,TRBJ2-2,TGTGCCAGCAGCCACCGGGACAGGGCGAACACCGGGGAGCTGTTTTTT,CASSHRDRANTGELFF
-,-,TRBV27,TRBJ1-2,TGTGCCAGCAGTTTGTCGGAGGCGACTCTGCAACCCTATGGCTACACCTTC,CASSLSEATLQPYGYTF
-,-,TRBV19,TRBJ2-3,TGTGCCAGTAGTATAGATCTAGCGACGACATTAGCAGATACGCAGTATTTT,CASSIDLATTLADTQYF
-,once,TRBV6-5,TRBJ1-1,TGTGCCAGCAGTTCCCGGGAGGGGGACACTGAAGCTTTCTTT,CASSSREGDTEAFF
-,-,TRBV5-6,TRBJ1-1,TGTGCCAGCAGCGCGCCCCGCCAGGCTGCTGGTCAAGCTTTCTTT,CASSAPRQAAGQAFF
TRBD2,medium-sized,TRBV18,TRBJ2-1,TGTGCCAGCTCACCCCGAGTAGCGGGAATCTCCTACAATGAGCAGTTCTTC,CASSPRVAGISYNEQFF
-,-,TRBV5-1,TRBJ1-2,TGCGCCAGCAGCCGTTCAGTGGAGGCGGATGGCTACACCTTC,CASSRSVEADGYTF
-,few,TRBV25-1,TRBJ1-5,TGTGCCAGCAGTGATCCTCTATCCTCAGGGGATCAGCCCCAGCATTTT,CASSDPLSSGDQPQHF
-,few,TRBV19,TRBJ2-2,TGTGCCAGTAGTCTCCAACAGAACACCGGGGAGCTGTTTTTT,CASSLQQNTGELFF
-,few,TRBV18,TRBJ2-7,TGTGCCAGCTCACCAAGTCTCCCTGGGGGCTCCTACGAGCAGTACTTC,CASSPSLPGGSYEQYF
-,-,TRBV30,TRBJ1-5,TGTGCCTGGAGTGTACCGGCGGGAATCGGGCCCCAGCATTTT,CAWSVPAGIGPQHF
TRBD2,-,TRBV9,TRBJ2-6,TGTGCCAGCAGCGTAAGCGGGGTGGGCTCTGGGGCCAACGTCCTGACTTTC,CASSVSGVGSGANVLTF
-,once,TRBV5-1,TRBJ2-1,TGCGCCAGCAGCTTGCAGGGAAATGAGCAGTTCTTC,CASSLQGNEQFF
-,-,TRBV4-1,TRBJ1-5,TGCGCCAGCAGCCAAGTTAGTACTGTTAGCAATCAGCCCCAGCATTTT,CASSQVSTVSNQPQHF
-,-,TRBV12-5,TRBJ1-5,TGTGCTAGTGGACCCGGACAGTTAGGCCTCAATCAGCCCCAGCATTTT,CASGPGQLGLNQPQHF
-,-,TRBV6-1,TRBJ1-6,TGTGCCAGCAGTGAAAGTTCAGGGGAGGGTAATTCACCCCTCCACTTT,CASSESSGEGNSPLHF
-,-,TRBV19,TRBJ1-1,TGTGCCAGTAGCACTCGTGAGGGAGTTACTGAAGCTTTCTTT,CASSTREGVTEAFF
TRBD1,-,TRBV4-2,TRBJ2-7,TGTGCCAGCAGCCAACAGGGGGTTGGCGAGCAGTACTTC,CASSQQGVGEQYF
-,few,TRBV11-3,TRBJ2-1,TGTGCCAGCAGCTTGGCTGGAGGGGGGATTTACAATGAGCAGTTCTTC,CASSLAGGGIYNEQFF
TRBD2,-,TRBV11-1,TRBJ2-7,TGTGCCACCAATGGGCTAGCGGGAGGCGAGCAGTACTTC,CATNGLAGGEQYF
TRBD1,few,TRBV30,TRBJ2-4,TGTGCCTGGAGTTTCGGGACAGGGGTCCCCTTAGTTATAGCCAAAAACATTCAGTACTTC,CAWSFGTGVPLVIAKNIQYF
TRBD2,-,TRBV6-4,TRBJ2-3,TGTGCCAGCAGTGACTCGACTAGCGGGGGGGCAGATACGCAGTATTTT,CASSDSTSGGADTQYF
-,-,TRBV11-2,TRBJ1-2,TGTGCCAGCAGCTTAGTGGGGACAACTAACTATGGCTACACCTTC,CASSLVGTTNYGYTF
TRBD1,-,TRBV9,TRBJ1-2,TGTGCCAGCAGCGTAGGGGACAGGGAAGGCTACACCTTC,CASSVGDREGYTF
-,-,TRBV27,TRBJ1-6,TGTGCCAGCAGTTTAGAGGGGTCCTATAATTCACCCCTCCACTTT,CASSLEGSYNSPLHF
-,-,TRBV7-9,TRBJ2-1,TGTGCCAGCAGCTTAGACGGGATCATACCCTACAATGAGCAGTTCTTC,CASSLDGIIPYNEQFF
TRBD1,few,TRBV18,TRBJ1-5,TGTGCCAGCTCACCTATTCCCGGGACAGAGGGACAGCCCCAGCATTTT,CASSPIPGTEGQPQHF
-,-,TRBV21-1,TRBJ2-2,TGTGCCAGCAGCAAATGTGGCAGAGACACCGGGGAGCTGTTTTTT,CASSKCGRDTGELFF
TRBD2,once,TRBV5-1,TRBJ2-3,TGCGCCAGCAGCATGGGACTAGCGGGAATCGATACGCAGTATTTT,CASSMGLAGIDTQYF
TRBD2,-,TRBV4-1,TRBJ2-7,TGCGCCAGCAGCCAAGAGGCTAGCGGCCCCTACGAGCAGTACTTC,CASSQEASGPYEQYF
-,-,TRBV20-1,TRBJ1-1,TGCAGTGTCCCCAGGACACTTGAAGCTTTCTTT,CSVPRTLEAFF
TRBD1,medium-sized,TRBV6-5,TRBJ1-4,TGTGCCAGCAGCCGGGACAGGGGCTCAAGTCTGTTTTTT,CASSRDRGSSLFF
-,-,TRBV2,TRBJ1-1,TGTGCCAGCAGAGAGGTAGGAGGCGGTTTGGCTTTCTTT,CASREVGGGLAFF
-,once,TRBV7-9,TRBJ1-5,TGTGCCAGCAGCTCTGTTGGGGAATATCAGCCCCAGCATTTT,CASSSVGEYQPQHF
-,-,TRBV5-4,TRBJ2-3,TGTGCCAGCAGCTTGGGTACAGTGGCAGATACGCAGTATTTT,CASSLGTVADTQYF
-,-,TRBV5-1,TRBJ2-2,TGCGCCAGCAGCTTGGGACGGGCGAACACCGGGGAGCTGTTTTTT,CASSLGRANTGELFF